The clone carrying this TCR beta chain was seen repeatedly, ten times or more. Its antigen is unidentified. The CDR3 sequence is 15 residues long. Germline V gives CDR1 SEHNR, CDR2 FQNEAQ (reference sequence). Trimming took 5 bases from V and 6 from J, leaving 16 bases between them. As for time point: patch test 3, about 24 weeks after DPC sensitization. As to treatment: therapeutic diphenylcyclopropenone sensitization with weekly scalp DPC. This specimen belongs to a study of human T cells and chemical hapten exposure. Overall study context: Per-sample TCR yields varied mainly from small pooled library volume differences. Findings of the study overall: The formation of large CDR3 similarity clusters by expanded TCRs significantly exceeded that of controls.

Authors' analysis steps: Counting gave a median of around 90,000 TCRs per sample, with values ranging from about 23,224 to 690,600. TCRdb recomputed calls from the RACE reads with MiXCR, one row per CDR3 protein. TCRdb assigned the V and J calls; the authors' analysis was not used. Of some 32,000 distinct CDR3 sequences detected, around 6% appear once; the ten largest clones hold about 6%. The input for sequencing was whole blood, taken in connection with sensitization to the hapten diphenylcyclopropenone (DPC). The genes are TRBV7-9 and TRBJ1-4; D gene ambiguous. This clonotype originated in a man aged 30 to 39 with alopecia areata. Some clones in this sample may be carry-over from other donors' samples. The CDR3: CASSPRGGGDEKLFF. In DNA, the CDR3 is TGTGCCAGCAGCCCCCGTGGAGGCGGCGATGAAAAACTGTTTTTT.